This T cell receptor beta chain was documented in a study of T-cell reconstitution after alpha-beta-depleted transplantation in children. CDR1 DFQATT and CDR2 SNEGSKA come from the germline V gene (reference sequence). The CDR3 loop spans 14 amino acids. V lost 3 bases and J 4 bases, leaving 15 bases between the germline ends. The TCRbeta library was prepared with unique molecular identifiers. TCRdb reprocessed the PCR reads via MiXCR and lists one record per CDR3 protein. The data hold around 370,000 distinct CDR3 sequences, with approximately 10% observed a single time. The sequenced sample was PBMCs from the stem cell graft donor, obtained from the stem cell graft. J is TRBJ2-5 and V is TRBV20-1; D may be TRBD2 (6 bases). The receptor was derived from a human donor who donated a stem cell graft to a child with acute lymphoblastic leukemia. CDR3 bases: TGCAGTGCTAGTCCTCCGCGGGAAGGAGAGACCCAGTACTTC. It yields the protein CSASPPREGETQYF.